The following is a TCR beta chain sequence with its context. Its antigen is currently unknown. The V gene's germline CDR1 is DFQATT and CDR2 SNEGSKA (reference sequence). The CDR3 totals 11 residues. The data are from a study of vaccination effects on CD4 cells after COVID-19. Antigen-specific CD4+ T cells expanded by the ViraFEST assay with viral peptide pools were then sequenced. Following an approximately eleven-day culture, CD4+ T cells were purified. Participants received two doses of either the BNT162b2 or mRNA-1273 vaccine. In the vaccine recipients, nucleocapsid antibodies were negative and there was no prior SARS-CoV-2 infection. Clones were read by immunoSEQ multiplex PCR, and TCRdb kept only the in-frame ones, dropping some. The table includes fewer than 90,000 clones, over 70% detected once.

This specimen was CD4+ T cells from PBMCs cultured with HCoV-OC43 spike peptides, taken after COVID-19 vaccination. Subset indicated: HCoV-OC43 spike overlapping peptide pool stimulation. The receptor was derived from a human donor who received a COVID-19 vaccine. The chain uses TRBV20-1 and TRBJ2-3; D gene ambiguous. The CDR3 nucleotides read TGCAGCTCTAATCAGGCAGATACGCAGTATTTT. Translation gives CSSNQADTQYF.